This TCR beta chain was documented in a study of T cells after yellow fever vaccination. TCRdb processed the 5' RACE reads anew with MiXCR; each CDR3 protein has one entry. The table includes 400,000 to 650,000 distinct CDR3 sequences, around a fifth detected once. Germline CDR1 is SGHRS and CDR2 is YFSETQ. V lost 3 bases to trimming and J lost 6 bases; unmatched junction nucleotides: 4. The CDR3 is 14 residues long. Findings and limits, study-wide: It was a small share of clonotypes that appeared in both CD4 and CD8 compartments.

In regard to this clonotype: No antigen is known for it.

This rearrangement joins TRBV5-1 to TRBJ2-1, with 9 bases aligning to TRBD2. The sequence was obtained from a man aged 18 to 29 who received the YFV17D yellow fever vaccine. The specimen was PBMCs, collected around 3 weeks after the first yellow fever vaccination. The CDR3 DNA sequence: TGCGCCAGCAGCTACCCGGGACTAGCCAATGAGCAGTTCTTC. It yields the protein CASSYPGLANEQFF.